This is a list of T cell receptor beta chains from one sample in a study of breast tumors, draining lymph nodes, adjacent tissues. TCRdb reprocessed the multiplex PCR reads with MiXCR, giving one entry per CDR3 protein. The sample has around 19,000 distinct CDR3 sequences, 32% seen once. Sequencing input: breast tumor tissue. The receptor set was obtained from a female donor with breast cancer. Some clones in this sample may be carry-over from other donors' samples. CDR3s include the opening cysteine and the closing phenylalanine or tryptophan. A D gene is named only where the DNA matches it firmly. A clone size is listed for some rows: how often the clone was seen (once, few, many), or a class if it is expanded.

D,J,V,size,CDR3
TRBD2,TRBJ2-1,TRBV20-1,NA,CSALNGLAGDNEQFF
NA,TRBJ1-2,TRBV2,many,CASIVHPGPAEGYTF
NA,TRBJ1-2,TRBV6-1,NA,CASSYSSTSGGYTF
NA,TRBJ2-3,TRBV7-9,many,CASSLAQRVSTDTQYF
NA,TRBJ2-2,TRBV7-9,NA,CASSAGAGELFF
NA,TRBJ2-6,TRBV3-1,NA,CASSPRQTVSGANVLTF
NA,TRBJ1-1,TRBV18,NA,CASSPMGRGKAFF
TRBD2,TRBJ2-3,TRBV7-3,many,CASSSTSGETDTQYF
NA,TRBJ1-6,TRBV11-2,many,CASSLRGSNLPLHF
TRBD1,TRBJ1-2,TRBV7-2,medium-sized,CASSLAQIRGGYGYTF
NA,TRBJ1-6,TRBV12-3/TRBV12-4,many,CASSLASPSPLHF
NA,TRBJ2-2,TRBV19,many,CASSVTVTNTGELFF
NA,TRBJ2-3,TRBV7-2,NA,CASSLVGRSLTDTQYF
NA,TRBJ2-3,TRBV27,many,CASSLSRGLGTDTQYF
TRBD1,TRBJ2-3,TRBV5-6,few,CASSWDRTTDTQYF
NA,TRBJ2-2,TRBV7-9,many,CASSLVANTGELFF
TRBD2,TRBJ2-5,TRBV20-1,NA,CSASTSGTQETQYF
TRBD2,TRBJ2-7,TRBV3-1,many,CASSQDMSGTSLSEQYF
TRBD2,TRBJ2-7,TRBV20-1,many,CSARDGIAGDFSYEQYF
TRBD1,TRBJ1-5,TRBV18,many,CASSQQGDWQPQHF
TRBD1,TRBJ1-3,TRBV18,many,CASSPRGANTIYF
TRBD2,TRBJ2-7,TRBV6-5,many,CASSLGRAGNYEQYF
TRBD1,TRBJ2-5,TRBV6-2/TRBV6-3,NA,CASRTGTGEETQYF
NA,TRBJ2-3,TRBV18,many,CASSTIQGADTQYF
NA,TRBJ1-1,TRBV10-3,NA,CAISVGGDTEAFF
NA,TRBJ2-7,TRBV28,many,CASSLSSYEQYF
NA,TRBJ1-2,TRBV10-3,many,CAISGGRGGVYGYTF
NA,TRBJ2-3,TRBV6-5,many,CASSFGGGGGGDTQYF
TRBD2,TRBJ2-2,TRBV2,many,CASRKLAGGRDVGTGELFF
TRBD2,TRBJ2-3,TRBV6-1,many,CASSEAVAGGGTDTQYF
TRBD2,TRBJ2-5,TRBV2,NA,CASGTSGLETQYF
NA,TRBJ2-3,TRBV5-4,NA,CASSLEVRQADTRYF
TRBD1,TRBJ2-7,TRBV9,NA,CASSPTQGVGLLREQYF
NA,TRBJ2-7,TRBV19,many,CASSIQAGSYEQYF
NA,TRBJ1-1,TRBV5-8,NA,CASSLRTAGTEAFF
NA,TRBJ2-3,TRBV5-4,NA,CASSLFSREWGPDTQYF